This T cell receptor (beta chain) was retrieved from a study of cytomegalovirus exposure and HLA in healthy donors. Whole-study results and caveats: The authors excluded some V segments, including TRBV6-2 and TRBV6-3, as indistinguishable. It was taken for granted in presence/absence analyses that sequencing depth across donors was roughly uniform. Looking again later, the authors saw that most CMV-associated TCR beta chains seemed HLA-restricted.

The CDR3 runs to 14 residues. Germline-derived CDR1 and CDR2 are SGHNT and YENEEA. The germline V and J ends were trimmed by 6 bases and 8 bases, with 19 bases remaining between them. The primer mix had 60 Vbeta and 13 Jbeta primers. In the study's own analysis: About 11 million of roughly 81 million unique TCR beta chains were shared, per a later count. Assay: immunoSEQ multiplex PCR; the TCRdb copy retains only in-frame clones and omits some. That table is the source of V, J and clone size, and D and trimming were worked out from the DNA. This sample has 150,000 to 200,000 clones, with approximately 84% found just once. This clone was detected only a few times. Its target is unknown.

Input material: PBMCs. The TCR was taken from a male donor in good health and CMV-seropositive. This chain links TRBV11-3 with TRBJ1-2; TRBD1 is a possible D gene (6 bases). The CDR3 spells CASSSDRLGSGYTF. CDR3 sequence (DNA): TGTGCCAGCAGTTCTGACAGGTTGGGGTCAGGCTACACCTTC.